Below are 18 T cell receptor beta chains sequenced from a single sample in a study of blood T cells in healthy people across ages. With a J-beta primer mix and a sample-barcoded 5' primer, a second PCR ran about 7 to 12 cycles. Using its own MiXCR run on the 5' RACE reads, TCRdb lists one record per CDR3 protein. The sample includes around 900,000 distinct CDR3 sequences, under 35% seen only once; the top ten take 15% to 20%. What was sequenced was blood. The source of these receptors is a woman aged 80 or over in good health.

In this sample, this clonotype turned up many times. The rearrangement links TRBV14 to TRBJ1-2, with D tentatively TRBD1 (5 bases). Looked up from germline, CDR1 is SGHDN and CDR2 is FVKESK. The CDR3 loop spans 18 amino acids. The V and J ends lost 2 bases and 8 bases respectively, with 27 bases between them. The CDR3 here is CASSQFARGVGRLRGYTF. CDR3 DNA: TGTGCCAGCAGCCAATTTGCTCGGGGGGTCGGTCGACTAAGAGGCTACACCTTC.

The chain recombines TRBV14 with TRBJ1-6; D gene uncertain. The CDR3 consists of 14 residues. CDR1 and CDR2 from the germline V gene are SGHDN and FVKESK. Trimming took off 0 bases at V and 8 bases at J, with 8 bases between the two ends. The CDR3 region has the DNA TGTGCCAGCAGCCAAGATCTAACCTATTCACCCCTCCACTTT. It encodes CASSQDLTYSPLHF.

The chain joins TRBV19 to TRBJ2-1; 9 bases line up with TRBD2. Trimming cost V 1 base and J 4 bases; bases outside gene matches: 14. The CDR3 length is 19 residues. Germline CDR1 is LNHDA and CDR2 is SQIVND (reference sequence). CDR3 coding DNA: TGTGCCAGTAGTATAGGACATGCAGGGGCGGGGGGGCGATACAATGAGCAGTTCTTC. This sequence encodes CASSIGHAGAGGRYNEQFF.

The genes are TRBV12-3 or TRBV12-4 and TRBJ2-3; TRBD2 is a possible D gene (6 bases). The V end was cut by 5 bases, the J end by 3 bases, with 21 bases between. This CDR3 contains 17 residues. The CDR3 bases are TGTGCCAGCAGTCATCCGGGACTCGTGGCTAGAACAGATACGCAGTATTTT. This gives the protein CASSHPGLVARTDTQYF.

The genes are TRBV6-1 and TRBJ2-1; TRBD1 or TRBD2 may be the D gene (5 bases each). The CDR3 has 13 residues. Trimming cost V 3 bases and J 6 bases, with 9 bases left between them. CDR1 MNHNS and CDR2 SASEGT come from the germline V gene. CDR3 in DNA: TGTGCCAGCAGTGAGGGGGACCCCAATGAGCAGTTCTTC. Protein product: CASSEGDPNEQFF.

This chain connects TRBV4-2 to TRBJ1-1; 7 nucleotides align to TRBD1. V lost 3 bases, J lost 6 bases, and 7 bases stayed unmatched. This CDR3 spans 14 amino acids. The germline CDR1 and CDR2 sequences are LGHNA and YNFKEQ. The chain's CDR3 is CASSHPFQGAEAFF. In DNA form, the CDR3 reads TGTGCCAGCAGCCATCCGTTCCAGGGGGCTGAAGCTTTCTTT.

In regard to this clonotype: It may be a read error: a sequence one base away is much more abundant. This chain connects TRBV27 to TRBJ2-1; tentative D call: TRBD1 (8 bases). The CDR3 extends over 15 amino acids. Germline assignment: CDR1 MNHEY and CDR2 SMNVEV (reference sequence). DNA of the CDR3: TGTGCCAGCAGAAGCGGGACAGGCTCCCACAATGAGCAGTTCTTC. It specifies CASRSGTGSHNEQFF.

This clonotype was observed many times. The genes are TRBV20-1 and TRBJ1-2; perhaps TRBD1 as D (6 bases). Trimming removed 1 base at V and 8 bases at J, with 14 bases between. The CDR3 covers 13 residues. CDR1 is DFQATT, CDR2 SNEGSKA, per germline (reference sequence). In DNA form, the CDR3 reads TGCAGTGCTAGAGCTCGATCGGGGGGCGGCTACACCTTC. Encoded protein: CSARARSGGGYTF.

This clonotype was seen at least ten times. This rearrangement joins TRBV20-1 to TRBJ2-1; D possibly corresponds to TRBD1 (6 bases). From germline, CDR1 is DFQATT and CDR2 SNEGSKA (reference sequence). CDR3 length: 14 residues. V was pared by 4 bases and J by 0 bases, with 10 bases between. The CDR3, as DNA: TGCAGTGCTAAGGACAGACTCTCCTACAATGAGCAGTTCTTC. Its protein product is CSAKDRLSYNEQFF.

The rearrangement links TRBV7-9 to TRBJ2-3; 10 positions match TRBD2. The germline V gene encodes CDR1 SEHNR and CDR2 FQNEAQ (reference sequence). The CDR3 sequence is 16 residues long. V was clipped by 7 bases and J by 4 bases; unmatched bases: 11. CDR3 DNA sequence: TGTGCCAGCACCCGACCCGGGACTAGCGTAGCAGATACGCAGTATTTT. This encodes CASTRPGTSVADTQYF.

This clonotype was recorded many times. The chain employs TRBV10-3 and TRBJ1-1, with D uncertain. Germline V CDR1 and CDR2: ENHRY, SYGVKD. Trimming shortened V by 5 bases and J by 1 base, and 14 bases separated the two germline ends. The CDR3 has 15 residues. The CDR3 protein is CAISRYDMRNTEAFF. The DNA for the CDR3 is TGTGCCATCAGTCGTTACGACATGCGGAACACTGAAGCTTTCTTT.

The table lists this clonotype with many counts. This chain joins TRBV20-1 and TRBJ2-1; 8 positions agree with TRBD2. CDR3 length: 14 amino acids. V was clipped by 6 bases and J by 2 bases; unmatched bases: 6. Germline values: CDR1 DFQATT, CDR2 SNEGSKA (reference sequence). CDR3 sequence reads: CSAELAGPYNEQFF. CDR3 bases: TGCAGTGCAGAATTAGCGGGGCCCTACAATGAGCAGTTCTTC.

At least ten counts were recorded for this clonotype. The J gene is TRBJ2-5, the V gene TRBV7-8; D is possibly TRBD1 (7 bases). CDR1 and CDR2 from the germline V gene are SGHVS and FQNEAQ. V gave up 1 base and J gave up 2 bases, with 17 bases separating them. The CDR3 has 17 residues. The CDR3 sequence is CASSLGSGRGRQETQYF. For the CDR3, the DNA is TGTGCCAGCAGCTTAGGTTCGGGCAGGGGGAGGCAAGAGACCCAGTACTTC.

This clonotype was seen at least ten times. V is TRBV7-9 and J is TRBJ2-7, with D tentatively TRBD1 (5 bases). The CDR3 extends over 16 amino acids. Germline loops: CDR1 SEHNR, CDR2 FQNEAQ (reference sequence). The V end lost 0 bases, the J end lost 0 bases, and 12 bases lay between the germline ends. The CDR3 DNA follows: TGTGCCAGCAGCTTAGCGCAGGGCTTCTACTCCTACGAGCAGTACTTC. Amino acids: CASSLAQGFYSYEQYF.

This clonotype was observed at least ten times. CDR3 nucleotide sequence: TGTGCCAGCAGCACAGAAGGGGGAGGGTCCTACGAGCAGTACTTC. Protein sequence: CASSTEGGGSYEQYF. V usage is TRBV11-2 and J usage is TRBJ2-7; TRBD2 is a possible D gene (7 bases). The CDR3 is 15 residues long. Trimming took off 5 bases at V and 1 base at J, with 15 bases between the two ends. Germline CDR1 reads SGHAT; CDR2 reads FQNNGV.

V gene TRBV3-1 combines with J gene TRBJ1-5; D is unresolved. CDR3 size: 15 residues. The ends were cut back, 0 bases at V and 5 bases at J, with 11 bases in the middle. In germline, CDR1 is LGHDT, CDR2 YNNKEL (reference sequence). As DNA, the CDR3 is TGTGCCAGCAGCCAAGATAGGGCTGCGTATCAGCCCCAGCATTTT. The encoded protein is CASSQDRAAYQPQHF.

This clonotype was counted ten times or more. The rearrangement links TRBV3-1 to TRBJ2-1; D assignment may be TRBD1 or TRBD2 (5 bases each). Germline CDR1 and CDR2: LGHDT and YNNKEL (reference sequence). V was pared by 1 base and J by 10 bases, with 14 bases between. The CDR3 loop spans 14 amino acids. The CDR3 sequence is CASSQAGTRYEQFF. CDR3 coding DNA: TGTGCCAGCAGCCAAGCCGGGACGCGGTACGAGCAGTTCTTC.

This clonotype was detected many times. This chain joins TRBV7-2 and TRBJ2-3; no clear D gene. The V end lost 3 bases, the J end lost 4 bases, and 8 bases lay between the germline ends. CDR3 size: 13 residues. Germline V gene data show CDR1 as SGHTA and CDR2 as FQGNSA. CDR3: CASSFRMADTQYF. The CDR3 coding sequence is TGTGCCAGCAGCTTTAGGATGGCAGATACGCAGTATTTT.